This T cell receptor beta chain was retrieved from a study of neurological immune-mediated disorders. The study, taken as a whole, reports: Falling below healthy controls, multiple sclerosis showed the least TCR clonal expansion, while HTLV-1-associated myelopathy showed the most.

TCRdb processed the 5' RACE reads anew with MiXCR; each CDR3 protein has one entry. Among roughly 61,000 distinct CDR3 sequences, about 11% were seen once, and the ten largest hold about 6.6%. The sample's time point: longitudinal time-point 1 (baseline). In this sample, this clonotype turned up many times. The antigen is undetermined. With 4 bases removed from V and 5 bases from J, the gap between germline ends came to 13 bases. The CDR3 is 14 amino acids. Germline V gene lookup returns CDR1 SGHRS and CDR2 YFSETQ. The rearrangement links TRBV5-1 to TRBJ1-5, with a weak D call TRBD1 (5 bases). The TCR comes from a male donor with HTLV-1-associated myelopathy (HAM/TSP). The sample was PBMCs. CDR3 in DNA: TGCGCCAGCAGCAGAGAGGGGCCCCATCAGCCCCAGCATTTT. This encodes CASSREGPHQPQHF.